The 29 T cell receptor delta chains listed next were all sequenced from one sample in a study of γδ T cells in repeated Plasmodium falciparum infection. TCRdb reapplied CATT to the multiplex PCR reads. This sample carries tens of thousands of delta-chain clones, over 0.75% of them seen once, and the ten largest clones take nearly 10%. Gammadelta T cells were flow-sorted from PBMC into Vgamma9/Vdelta2+ and Vdelta2-negative populations for bulk analysis. The sequenced material came from gamma-delta T cells from blood. The receptor source for this set is a pool of human donors (malaria-infected and uninfected, not separated).

This clone was found many times. TCRdb pairs this DNA with a much larger clone's protein that differs at residue 17, likely a read error; the protein shown was translated from the DNA. The V gene is TRDV1, the J gene TRDJ1; 8 bases match TRDD3. CDR1 and CDR2 from the germline V gene are TSWWSYY and QGS. This CDR3 has 18 amino acids. The DNA for the CDR3 is TGTGCTCTTGGGACCAGACCCTGGGGGACCCACGAGACCGATAAACTCACCTTT. Translating gives CALGTRPWGTHETDKLTF.

For this clone: TCRdb records a much larger clone's protein for this DNA, with a difference at residue 14 that likely arises from a read error; the protein given is the translation of the DNA. The V call is TRDV1, the J call TRDJ1; 7 bases align to TRDD3. No J gene was available from TCRdb, and it was assigned here by a germline match of the DNA. J lost 1 base, V lost 1 base, and 18 bases had no gene match. CDR1 is TSWWSYY and CDR2 is QGS in the germline V gene. The CDR3 contains 20 residues. DNA of the CDR3: TGTGCTCTTGGGGAACGCAATAAGTTTGGGGGACCCTTGTGCACCGATAAACTCATCTTT. Translated: CALGERNKFGGPLCTDKLIF.

The sample holds many counts of this clone. The V gene is TRDV1, the J gene TRDJ1; 10 nucleotides line up with TRDD3. Germline trimming cut 2 bases from V and 2 bases from J; bases unmatched to any gene: 14. The CDR3 sequence is 19 residues long. Germline lookup yields CDR1 TSWWSYY and CDR2 QGS. CDR3 region: CALGEDPTFPLGDTDKLIF. The CDR3 DNA reads as TGTGCTCTTGGGGAAGATCCTACTTTCCCACTGGGGGATACCGATAAACTCATCTTT.

This clone is labeled as medium-sized. The identical CDR3 is also encoded by other nucleotide sequences in the sample. The chain joins TRDV2 to TRDJ1; TRDD2 might be the D (9 bases). The CDR3 extends over 21 amino acids. Trimming took 1 base from V and 0 from J, leaving 29 bases between them. The germline V gene has CDR1 GEAIGNYY and CDR2 EKD. CDR3 sequence reads: CACDTAFLRTGGPKYTDKLIF. In DNA, the CDR3 is TGTGCCTGTGACACGGCCTTCCTACGGACTGGGGGTCCTAAATACACCGATAAACTCATCTTT.

This clone has more than one count but fewer than ten. This likely reflects a read error, since a far larger clone is one base away. Other nucleotide sequences from this sample produce the same CDR3. The CDR3 sequence is CACDTAPARGVGDTTYLPGKLIF. The CDR3 DNA sequence: TGTGCCTGTGACACCGCCCCGGCACGTGGAGTGGGAGATACGACCTACCTACCTGGTAAACTCATCTTT. The chain employs TRDV2 and TRDJ1; D is perhaps TRDD3 (6 bases). The germline V gene encodes CDR1 GEAIGNYY and CDR2 EKD. Trimming pared 0 bases from V and 7 bases from J, leaving 41 bases between. CDR3 length equals 23 residues.

With respect to this clone: TCRdb pairs this DNA with a much larger clone's protein that differs at residue 6, likely a read error; the protein shown was translated from the DNA. The chain joins TRDV1 to TRDJ1; 12 bases align to TRDD3. In the absence of a J gene in TCRdb, the DNA was matched to germline to assign it here. In germline, CDR1 is TSWWSYY, CDR2 QGS. There are 18 residues in the CDR3. The trim removed 3 bases at V and 0 bases at J, leaving 8 bases unmatched. The CDR3 DNA sequence: TGTGCTCTTGGGGACCTACTGGGGGATACCCCCTACACCGATAAACTCATCTTT. It translates to CALGDLLGDTPYTDKLIF.

Concerning this clone itself: This likely stems from a read error, as it lies one base from a far larger clone. Distinct nucleotide sequences in the sample also encode this CDR3. The chain has TRDV1 and TRDJ1; 9 bases align to TRDD3. Germline V gene sequence: CDR1 TSWWSYY, CDR2 QGS. CDR3 length: 25 amino acids. V shed 1 base and J 3 bases; nucleotides not matched to a gene: 33. CDR3 coding DNA: TGTGCTCTTGGGGAACCCCAGCTTCCTCAAGTCGACTGTACTGGGGGACCACGGGGCGCCGATAAACTCATCTTT. Translated, it gives CALGEPQLPQVDCTGGPRGADKLIF.

This clone was counted only a few times. The protein given by TCRdb reflects a much larger clone and differs at residue 10 from this DNA's translation, likely from a read error; the protein shown is the DNA's translation. The chain recombines TRDV1 with TRDJ1, with D perhaps matching TRDD3 (6 bases). Since TCRdb gives no J gene, matching the DNA to germline was used here to assign it. V lost 1 base and J 2 bases, leaving 23 bases between the germline ends. Germline CDR1 is TSWWSYY and CDR2 is QGS. CDR3 length equals 19 residues. DNA of the CDR3: TGTGCTCTTGGGGAACCTTTTCCCCTCACACTGGGTCGGACCGATAAACTCATCTTT. It translates to CALGEPFPLTLGRTDKLIF.

Concerning this clone: TCRdb assigns this DNA the protein of a much larger clone, which departs from its translation at residue 5; this likely reflects a read error, and the protein shown comes from translating the DNA. The chain combines TRDV3 with TRDJ1; D gene unclear. In the absence of a J gene in TCRdb, the DNA was matched to germline to assign it here. V was cut by 2 bases and J by 0 bases, with 10 bases left in between. The CDR3 sequence is 13 residues long. Germline CDR1 TVYSNPD, CDR2 GDNSRS (reference sequence). CDR3 DNA: TGTGCCTTTCGGCCCGACTACACCGATAAACTCATCTTT. Amino acids: CAFRPDYTDKLIF.

As regards this clone: The translation of this DNA and the TCRdb protein of a much larger clone differ at residue 20, probably owing to a read error; the protein shown here is translated from the DNA. The J gene was not called, though the V gene is TRDV1; TRDD3 reflects the table's D call only, with no check against the DNA. CDR1 is TSWWSYY and CDR2 is QGS in the germline V gene. This CDR3 contains 22 residues. The CDR3 sequence: CALGELTSLPWGTLSYTDKHIF. As DNA, the CDR3 is TGTGCTCTTGGGGAACTAACGTCCTTACCCTGGGGGACCCTCTCGTACACCGATAAACACATCTTT.

This clone has only a few counts. A far larger clone is only one base removed, so a read error is likely. Other DNA sequences in this specimen translate into the identical CDR3. The rearrangement uses TRDV1 and TRDJ3, with D possibly being TRDD2 (5 bases). This CDR3 region has 21 residues. Germline V gives CDR1 TSWWSYY, CDR2 QGS. V lost 1 base and J 1 base, leaving 20 bases between the germline ends. CDR3 DNA: TGTGCTCTTGGGGAACAAAACCACTTCCCTGAGGAATCCTGGGACACCCGACAGATGTTTTTC. Its translation is CALGEQNHFPEESWDTRQMFF.

This clone was found a few times. With only one base between it and a far larger clone, this is likely a read error. Other DNA sequences in the sample encode the same CDR3. The chain couples TRDV1 to TRDJ1, with D unclear. TCRdb offers no J gene call, so here the DNA was matched to germline to obtain one. V lost 0 bases and J 2 bases, leaving 22 bases between the germline ends. The CDR3 is 19 residues long. Germline CDR1 reads TSWWSYY; CDR2 reads QGS. In nucleotides, the CDR3 is TGTGCTCTTGGGGAACTTGCTACGTCTGGCGCTGGCTTGACCGATAAACTCATCTTT. It codes for CALGELATSGAGLTDKLIF.

This clone was detected ten times or more. V usage is TRDV1 and J usage is TRDJ1; D may be TRDD3 (5 bases). The ends were cut back, 2 bases at V and 0 bases at J, with 19 bases in the middle. CDR1 is TSWWSYY and CDR2 is QGS in the germline V gene. CDR3 length: 18 amino acids. The CDR3 bases are TGTGCTCTTGGGGAATTCTCGAAAGCTGGGATGTACACCGATAAACTCATCTTT. This gives the protein CALGEFSKAGMYTDKLIF.

This clone has a handful of counts. The TCRdb protein, from a much larger clone, departs from this DNA's translation at residue 10, likely by read error; the protein shown derives from the DNA. The chain joins TRDV2 to TRDJ1, with 8 bases that match TRDD3. Because TCRdb records no J gene, it was assigned here through a match of the DNA to germline. The CDR3 is 15 residues long. The junction had 8 bases not matched to a gene; V was cut back by 3 bases and J by 3 bases. CDR1 GEAIGNYY and CDR2 EKD come from the germline V gene. As DNA, the CDR3 is TGTGCCTGTGACCTGGGGTACTGGGGGGCCGATAAACTCATCTTT. This translates into CACDLGYWGADKLIF.

Concerning this clone itself: A far larger clone is just one base off, so this is likely a read error. Additional DNA sequences in this sample encode the identical CDR3. The chain is built from TRDV2 and TRDJ3; the match to TRDD3 covers 13 bases. The CDR3 loop spans 20 amino acids. The J segment lost 2 bases and the V segment lost 1 base, leaving 7 bases of the junction unmatched. Germline lookup yields CDR1 GEAIGNYY and CDR2 EKD. The CDR3 bases are TGTGCCTGTGACACTGGAAACTGGGGGATACGCGCCTGGGACACCCGACAGATGTTTTTC. Protein sequence: CACDTGNWGIRAWDTRQMFF.

With regard to this clone: The protein recorded in TCRdb matches a much larger clone and deviates from this DNA's translation at residue 7, suggesting a read error; the protein here is obtained by translating the DNA. The rearrangement uses TRDV1 and TRDJ1; D perhaps matches TRDD2 (6 bases). TCRdb does not report a J gene; here it was assigned by matching the DNA to germline references. V dropped 0 bases and J dropped 0 bases, with 32 bases sitting between them. The CDR3 contains 23 residues. Germline loops: CDR1 TSWWSYY, CDR2 QGS. CDR3 loop: CALGELKAFPYDTGAGDTDKLIF. In DNA form, the CDR3 reads TGTGCTCTTGGGGAACTAAAGGCCTTCCCATACGATACCGGGGCAGGGGACACCGATAAACTCATCTTT.

This clone was detected a few times. One base separates it from a far larger clone, so it is likely a read error. The sample carries other DNA sequences with the same CDR3. The chain uses TRDV1 and TRDJ2; possibly TRDD3 for D (6 bases). The J gene, missing from TCRdb, was assigned here through DNA to germline matching. Germline loops: CDR1 TSWWSYY, CDR2 QGS. V lost 4 bases and J 1 base, leaving 25 bases between the germline ends. This CDR3 is 20 amino acids long. CDR3 residues: CALGGHRFQLGGLLTAQLFF. The CDR3 nucleotides read TGTGCTCTTGGGGGCCACCGCTTCCAACTGGGAGGCCTTTTGACAGCACAACTCTTCTTT.

In its sample, this clone is medium-sized. The sample holds other DNA sequences that translate to the same CDR3. The gene calls are TRDV1 and TRDJ1; the D gene is possibly TRDD2 (8 bases). Trimming took off 5 bases at V and 10 bases at J, with 38 bases between the two ends. The V gene's germline CDR1 is TSWWSYY and CDR2 QGS. The CDR3 totals 20 residues. This chain's CDR3 is CALGTDLPTFTGVATAGLIF. CDR3 bases: TGTGCTCTTGGGACTGATCTTCCTACTTTTACTGGGGTTGCCACCGCAGGACTCATCTTT.

Concerning this clone itself: The likely explanation is a read error, given a far larger clone one base away. Other DNA sequences from this sample encode an identical CDR3 as well. The CDR3 DNA follows: TGTGCCTGTGACACCGGAGGCTACACCGATAAGCTCATCTTT. It is translated as CACDTGGYTDKLIF. The V gene is given as TRDV2, and no J gene call is available; the table's D call, TRDD3, has no DNA check behind it. The CDR3 consists of 14 residues. Germline V gene lookup returns CDR1 GEAIGNYY and CDR2 EKD.

This clone has ten or more counts. TCRdb's protein for this DNA is that of a much larger clone and differs from the translation at residue 4, likely a read error; the protein shown is the DNA translation. V gene TRDV2 combines with J gene TRDJ3; D unresolved. Germline CDR1 GEAIGNYY, CDR2 EKD. This CDR3 contains 17 residues. Here the CDR3 DNA reads TGTGCCTGTGGCACCGCCGAAGAGAACAGGGACACCCGACAGATGTTTTTC. This codes for CACGTAEENRDTRQMFF.

Comment on this clone: The protein TCRdb gives is from a much larger clone and does not agree with this DNA's translation at residue 3, likely a read error; the protein shown here comes from the DNA. This sequence joins TRDV2 and TRDJ1; 8 bases are shared with TRDD3. From germline, CDR1 is GEAIGNYY and CDR2 EKD. This CDR3 spans 14 amino acids. CDR3 residues: CARDTGGPRGKLIF. The CDR3 DNA is TGTGCCCGTGACACTGGGGGTCCCCGTGGGAAACTCATCTTT.

This clone was seen many times. The TCRdb record carries a much larger clone's protein, which differs from this DNA's translation at residue 6; a read error is the likely cause, and the protein listed here is the DNA translation. The chain links TRAV36/DV7 to TRDJ1; 12 positions match TRDD3. This CDR3 has 23 amino acids. V lost 2 bases to trimming and J lost 0 bases; unmatched junction nucleotides: 26. The V gene's germline CDR1 is VTNFRS and CDR2 LTSSGIE (reference sequence). CDR3 nucleotide sequence: TGTGCTGTGGAAGGGTCTGCGCGACGAAACTACTGGGGGATACTTAGGTACACCGATAAACTCATCTTT. It specifies CAVEGSARRNYWGILRYTDKLIF. The whole variable domain, remainder taken from reference TRAV36/DV7 and TRDJ1, is EDKVVQSPLSLVVHEGDTVTLNCSYEVTNFRSLLWYKQEKKAPTFLFMLTSSGIEKKSGRLSSILDKKELSSILNITATQTGDSAIYLCAVEGSARRNYWGILRYTDKLIFGKGTRVTVEP.

This clone was observed a handful of times. TCRdb attributes to this sequence the protein of a much larger clone, which differs from the DNA translation at residue 10; a read error is likely, and the protein displayed is translated from the DNA. This chain joins TRDV1 and TRDJ1; 7 nucleotides line up with TRDD3. The CDR3 has 16 amino acids. The junction had 16 bases not matched to a gene; V was cut back by 4 bases and J by 8 bases. The germline CDR1 and CDR2 sequences are TSWWSYY and QGS. CDR3 amino acids: CALGGLPRGRIRKLIF. The CDR3, as DNA: TGTGCTCTTGGGGGCCTCCCGAGGGGGAGGATACGCAAACTCATCTTT.

In regard to this clone: This likely stems from a read error, as it lies one base from a far larger clone. Other DNA sequences in this specimen translate into the identical CDR3. V gene TRDV2 combines with J gene TRDJ1, with D possibly being TRDD3 (6 bases). Here the J gene came from matching the DNA to germline, since TCRdb omits it. V was clipped by 0 bases and J by 4 bases, with 17 bases between them. Germline V CDR1 and CDR2: GEAIGNYY, EKD. This CDR3 is built from 16 residues. The CDR3 loop is CACDTGVRGCVDKLIF. The CDR3 DNA follows: TGTGCCTGTGACACCGGGGTACGGGGATGTGTCGATAAACTCATCTTT.

This clone was seen more than once but under ten times. The protein in TCRdb stems from a much larger clone and differs at residue 10 from this DNA's translation, likely a read error; here the protein is translated from the DNA. The J gene is TRDJ1, the V gene TRDV2, with D perhaps matching TRDD3 (5 bases). The J gene is absent in TCRdb and was assigned here via DNA matching to germline. The germline CDR1 and CDR2 sequences are GEAIGNYY and EKD. This CDR3 comprises 18 residues. V lost 0 bases and J lost 0, with 19 bases in between. The CDR3 region is CACDTLQDWRNNTDKLIF. CDR3 coding DNA: TGTGCCTGTGACACCCTACAGGACTGGAGGAACAACACCGATAAACTCATCTTT.

This clone has only a few counts. This could be a read error, since a much larger clone is one nucleotide away. Other DNA variants within this sample encode the same CDR3. The J gene is TRDJ1, the V gene TRDV1; TRDD3 is a possible D gene (5 bases). No J gene was available from TCRdb, and it was assigned here by a germline match of the DNA. The CDR3 is 25 residues long. CDR1 and CDR2 (germline): TSWWSYY, QGS. V lost 0 bases to trimming and J lost 4 bases, with 42 bases between them. CDR3 sequence reads: CALGELPPWEGTPTTSLGYSDKLIF. DNA of the CDR3: TGTGCTCTTGGGGAACTTCCCCCCTGGGAAGGGACACCGACCACATCCTTAGGTTACAGCGATAAACTCATCTTT.

The table lists this clone with many counts. V and J are TRDV1 and TRDJ1; TRDD3 agrees at 12 bases. CDR1 is TSWWSYY, CDR2 QGS, per germline. V was pared by 1 base and J by 4 bases, with 31 bases of the junction left unmatched. CDR3 length: 25 residues. CDR3: CALGEHRPTRLSGGYAYRGCDKLIF. The CDR3 DNA reads TGTGCTCTTGGGGAACATCGTCCCACCCGGTTGTCTGGGGGATACGCGTATCGGGGCTGCGATAAACTCATCTTT.

This clone showed up just a few times. The likely explanation is a read error, given a far larger clone one base away. The sample contains more than one DNA sequence encoding this CDR3. The chain carries TRDV2 and TRDJ3, with 9 positions matching TRDD3. The J gene comes from matching the DNA to germline here; TCRdb lacks it. The CDR3 is 20 residues long. Unmatched junction bases numbered 8, after V lost 0 bases and J lost 0 bases. CDR1 GEAIGNYY and CDR2 EKD come from the germline V gene. The CDR3 DNA sequence: TGTGCCTGTGACACCGTACTGGGGGACTCCAGCTCCTGGGACACCCGACAGATGTTTTTC. It is translated as CACDTVLGDSSSWDTRQMFF.

On this clone: TCRdb attributes to this sequence the protein of a much larger clone, which differs from the DNA translation at residue 22; a read error is likely, and the protein displayed is translated from the DNA. The V gene corresponds to TRDV1; no J gene was called; TRDD3 was called by the table and not checked on the DNA. The CDR3 is 24 residues long. Looked up from germline, CDR1 is TSWWSYY and CDR2 is QGS. The CDR3 loop is CALVPAGGYWGIHPAGPYTDKHIF. DNA of the CDR3: TGTGCTCTTGTTCCCGCCGGGGGTTACTGGGGGATCCATCCGGCCGGGCCGTACACCGATAAACACATCTTT.